The present entry profiles one T cell receptor beta chain with its context. Germline loops: CDR1 SEHNR, CDR2 FQNEAQ (reference sequence). There are 14 residues in the CDR3. V lost 1 base to trimming and J lost 3 bases, with 7 bases between them. Recruitment covered 25 or so US areas and drew participants whose ages spanned roughly 18 to 89 years. Before they entered the study, exposed participants had met a COVID-19 case within 2 weeks. The record originates from a study of blood T cell repertoires in COVID-19. Data came from immunoSEQ multiplex PCR; TCRdb stores just in-frame clones and leaves some out. The sample shows 120,000 to 150,000 clones, less than 90% of them seen only once.

The sequenced sample was PBMCs or T cells enriched from blood (not recorded which). The clonotype was recovered from a woman aged 45-65 years who had been exposed to COVID-19. V usage is TRBV7-9 and J usage is TRBJ1-5; D remains ambiguous. The CDR3 sequence: CASSLDSSNQPQHF. The CDR3 DNA reads as TGTGCCAGCAGCTTAGACTCTTCCAATCAGCCCCAGCATTTT.